This is a list of T cell receptor beta chains from one sample in a study of T cells in localized non-small cell lung cancer. Here immunoSEQ multiplex PCR was the method, and the copy in TCRdb shows in-frame clones only, minus some. The sample lists tens of thousands of clones, just over 90% occurring once. The material was peripheral blood, obtained before any cancer treatment. All receptors derive from a man aged 40-75 years with stage I lung adenocarcinoma. The CDR3 runs from the conserved cysteine through the conserved F or W. The D gene is left open where the match is weak. Clone size appears in some rows only: once, few, many, or a class for an expanded clone.

length | size | D | J | V | CDR3 | DNA
15 | NA | NA | TRBJ1-1 | TRBV19 | CATHDRLSRWTEAFF | TGTGCCACCCACGACAGGCTGAGTCGTTGGACTGAAGCTTTCTTT
12 | NA | TRBD1 | TRBJ1-2 | TRBV6-5 | CASSSTGDGYTF | TGTGCCAGCAGTTCGACAGGGGATGGCTACACCTTC
14 | NA | TRBD2 | TRBJ2-1 | TRBV9 | CASSVASGSYEQFF | TGTGCCAGCAGCGTGGCTAGCGGGAGCTATGAGCAGTTCTTC
11 | few | NA | TRBJ2-1 | TRBV20-1 | CSAILRNEQFF | TGCAGTGCTATCCTCCGCAATGAGCAGTTCTTC
13 | NA | TRBD1 | TRBJ2-7 | TRBV6-1 | CASRAGTAYEQYF | TGTGCCAGCAGGGCAGGGACAGCCTACGAGCAGTACTTC
15 | NA | TRBD1 | TRBJ2-1 | TRBV5-1 | CASSYGTGVYNEQFF | TGCGCCAGCAGCTACGGGACAGGGGTGTACAATGAGCAGTTCTTC
15 | NA | NA | TRBJ1-5 | TRBV4-1 | CASSQDSAVNQPQHF | TGCGCCAGCAGCCAAGATTCGGCAGTCAATCAGCCCCAGCATTTT
13 | NA | NA | TRBJ2-7 | TRBV11-3 | CASSLVVADRQYF | TGTGCCAGCAGCTTAGTTGTTGCGGACAGACAGTACTTC
15 | NA | TRBD2 | TRBJ2-1 | TRBV7-9 | CASSLLAGLHNEQFF | TGTGCCAGCAGCTTACTAGCGGGTCTCCACAATGAGCAGTTCTTC
15 | NA | TRBD1 | TRBJ2-2 | TRBV7-3 | CASSLTGGVTGELFF | TGTGCCAGCAGCTTGACAGGGGGCGTCACCGGGGAGCTGTTTTTT
15 | NA | NA | TRBJ1-5 | TRBV21-1 | CASSKEKRSNQPQHF | TGTGCCAGCAGCAAAGAGAAAAGGAGCAATCAGCCCCAGCATTTT
16 | NA | NA | TRBJ2-6 | TRBV6-1 | CASSGGTISGANVLTF | TGTGCCAGCAGTGGGGGAACCATCTCTGGGGCCAACGTCCTGACTTTC
16 | NA | NA | TRBJ2-7 | TRBV21-1 | CASSTRLAGGLDEQYF | TGTGCCAGCAGCACGAGACTAGCGGGAGGACTGGACGAGCAGTACTTC
13 | NA | NA | TRBJ1-1 | TRBV11-1 | CASSLQGYTEAFF | TGTGCCAGCAGCCTGCAGGGGTACACTGAAGCTTTCTTT
17 | NA | TRBD2 | TRBJ2-2 | TRBV7-3 | CASSLLGTSGFTGELFF | TGTGCCAGCAGCTTACTGGGGACTAGCGGATTCACCGGGGAGCTGTTTTTT
12 | NA | NA | TRBJ2-3 | TRBV6-5 | CATLVGTDTQYF | TGTGCCACCCTCGTCGGCACAGATACGCAGTATTTT
13 | NA | TRBD2 | TRBJ2-7 | TRBV30 | CAWRTSSSYEQYF | TGTGCCTGGAGGACTAGCAGCTCCTACGAGCAGTACTTC
16 | NA | TRBD2 | TRBJ2-3 | TRBV5-8 | CASSDLQRELADTQYF | TGTGCCAGCAGCGACCTGCAGCGGGAGTTGGCAGATACGCAGTATTTT
17 | NA | NA | TRBJ2-5 | TRBV11-3 | CASSIGFLGAAQETQYF | TGTGCCAGCAGCATTGGGTTCTTGGGGGCCGCTCAAGAGACCCAGTACTTC
14 | NA | NA | TRBJ1-2 | TRBV18 | CASSPAGLNYGYTF | TGTGCCAGCTCACCGGCGGGTCTCAACTATGGCTACACCTTC
14 | NA | NA | TRBJ2-3 | TRBV19 | CASTHSFQGDTQYF | TGTGCCAGTACCCACTCGTTTCAAGGAGATACGCAGTATTTT
13 | NA | NA | TRBJ1-1 | TRBV18 | CASSQGMNTEAFF | TGTGCCAGCTCACAGGGGATGAACACTGAAGCTTTCTTT
14 | NA | NA | TRBJ2-7 | TRBV30 | CAWRPGHWRIEQYF | TGTGCCTGGAGACCGGGACATTGGAGGATTGAGCAGTACTTC
14 | NA | NA | TRBJ1-1 | TRBV5-1 | CASSLGPLGTEAFF | TGCGCCAGCAGCTTGGGACCCCTGGGCACTGAAGCTTTCTTT
16 | NA | NA | TRBJ2-7 | TRBV10-3 | CAISESSSASSYEQYF | TGTGCCATCAGTGAGTCGAGTAGCGCCAGCTCCTACGAGCAGTACTTC
16 | NA | NA | TRBJ2-3 | TRBV28 | CASSTLAESSTDTQYF | TGTGCCAGCAGTACCTTAGCGGAATCCTCCACAGATACGCAGTATTTT
15 | NA | TRBD1 | TRBJ2-7 | TRBV6-5 | CASSYSRQGYYEQYF | TGTGCCAGCAGTTACTCGAGACAGGGATACTACGAGCAGTACTTC
15 | NA | NA | TRBJ2-3 | TRBV7-2 | CASSYLSRPTDTQYF | TGTGCCAGCAGCTACCTCTCGAGGCCCACAGATACGCAGTATTTT
14 | NA | NA | TRBJ2-1 | TRBV7-9 | CASSLGGVGYEQFF | TGTGCCAGCAGCTTAGGAGGAGTGGGTTATGAGCAGTTCTTC
12 | once | NA | TRBJ2-7 | TRBV28 | CASSLSRGEQYF | TGTGCCAGCAGTTTAAGTCGCGGCGAGCAGTACTTC
12 | NA | NA | TRBJ1-4 | TRBV30 | CAWSRQVEKLFF | TGTGCCTGGAGTCGACAGGTTGAAAAACTGTTTTTT
14 | NA | TRBD2 | TRBJ2-7 | TRBV2 | CASRTSGTTYEQYF | TGTGCCTCCCGGACTAGCGGGACCACCTACGAGCAGTACTTC
13 | NA | NA | TRBJ2-1 | TRBV11-2 | CASSEEEFNEQFF | TGTGCCAGCAGCGAGGAGGAGTTCAATGAGCAGTTCTTC
15 | once | NA | TRBJ2-7 | TRBV21-1 | CASNLGAIVSYEQYF | TGTGCCAGCAACCTGGGGGCAATCGTCTCCTACGAGCAGTACTTC
15 | few | TRBD1 | TRBJ2-3 | TRBV5-4 | CASSTTGGPTDTQYF | TGTGCCAGCAGCACCACAGGGGGCCCCACAGATACGCAGTATTTT
15 | NA | NA | TRBJ2-4 | TRBV30 | CAWSSNGLGSALVWF | TGTGCCTGGAGTTCGAATGGGCTGGGCTCCGCTCTCGTTTGGTTC
11 | NA | NA | TRBJ1-3 | TRBV28 | CASSGVDTIYF | TGTGCCAGCAGTGGTGTTGACACCATATATTTT
15 | NA | NA | TRBJ2-5 | TRBV25-1 | CASSEYTGRPETQYF | TGTGCCAGCAGTGAATATACGGGGCGGCCAGAGACCCAGTACTTC
13 | once | TRBD2 | TRBJ2-1 | TRBV7-6 | CASSLVSRGEQFF | TGTGCCAGCAGCTTAGTGTCGCGGGGGGAGCAGTTCTTC
15 | NA | TRBD1 | TRBJ1-3 | TRBV6-5 | CATKDRAHSGNTIYF | TGTGCCACCAAGGACAGGGCCCACTCTGGAAACACCATATATTTT
15 | NA | TRBD2 | TRBJ2-7 | TRBV4-3 | CASSQENSGGYEQYF | TGCGCCAGCAGCCAAGAAAATAGCGGGGGATACGAGCAGTACTTC
14 | NA | NA | TRBJ1-4 | TRBV5-5 | CASSRTATNEKLFF | TGTGCCAGCAGCCGGACAGCAACTAATGAAAAACTGTTTTTT
14 | NA | NA | TRBJ2-1 | TRBV19 | CASSAGTPNNEQFF | TGTGCCAGTAGTGCGGGGACACCTAACAATGAGCAGTTCTTC
16 | NA | TRBD2 | TRBJ2-1 | TRBV27 | CASSLYPGTSSNEQFF | TGTGCCAGCAGTCTATACCCCGGGACTAGCAGCAATGAGCAGTTCTTC
15 | NA | NA | TRBJ2-7 | TRBV10-2 | CASKRGGVSSYEQYF | TGCGCCAGCAAAAGGGGGGGTGTTAGTTCCTACGAGCAGTACTTC
13 | NA | TRBD1 | TRBJ1-1 | TRBV9 | CASSVGGQTEAFF | TGTGCCAGCAGCGTAGGGGGACAGACTGAAGCTTTCTTT
14 | NA | NA | TRBJ2-7 | TRBV19 | CATSPGHLLYEQYF | TGTGCCACCTCCCCGGGACACCTACTCTACGAGCAGTACTTC
18 | NA | NA | TRBJ2-2 | TRBV9 | CASSVSEIGQGYTGELFF | TGTGCCAGCAGCGTAAGCGAGATCGGCCAGGGGTACACCGGGGAGCTGTTTTTT
11 | once | NA | TRBJ2-3 | TRBV7-2 | CASGNTDTQYF | TGTGCCAGCGGGAACACAGATACGCAGTATTTT
13 | NA | NA | TRBJ1-2 | TRBV5-1 | CASSSRNGYGYTF | TGCGCCAGCAGCTCGCGTAATGGCTATGGCTACACCTTC
15 | NA | TRBD1 | TRBJ1-2 | TRBV4-1 | CASSQSGTGNYGYTF | TGCGCCAGCAGCCAATCCGGGACAGGGAACTATGGCTACACCTTC